The sequence of this T cell receptor beta chain was determined in a study of T cells in Graves' hyperthyroidism and ophthalmopathy. Study-level background: Peripheral blood draws took place at initial diagnosis, ahead of any treatment.

Amplified TCR beta CDR3 regions derived from RNA transcripts. The TCR CDR3 was amplified in a first-round RT-PCR using the HTBI primer set. TCRdb recomputed calls from the multiplex PCR reads with MiXCR, one row per CDR3 protein. The sample consists of over 400,000 distinct CDR3 sequences, about 15% of them appearing once. Regarding this clonotype: Antigen unknown.

Clinical symptoms, serum thyroxine and TRAb, thyroid ultrasound and orbital computed tomography together formed the diagnostic basis. Source material for PBMCs was more than 9.5 ml fresh peripheral blood. Germline CDR1 reads SGHRS; CDR2 reads YFSETQ. The CDR3 sequence is 15 residues long. The V gene end was trimmed by 5 bases and the J gene end by 2 bases; junction bases not matched to a gene: 5. General study findings and limits: Ophthalmopathy, as predicted by the model, came a median roughly 6.3 months after the prediction.

The V gene is TRBV5-1, the J gene TRBJ2-7; TRBD2 matches 12 bases. Sample: blood. This TCR derives from a man between 18 and 29 years old with Graves' ophthalmopathy. The CDR3 is CASRRLAGGAYEQYF. The CDR3 DNA follows: TGCGCCAGCAGAAGGCTAGCGGGAGGGGCCTACGAGCAGTACTTC.